This T cell receptor beta chain was profiled in a study of cytomegalovirus exposure and HLA in healthy donors (dated by TCRdb to the late 2010s). The study in broad terms: According to a later analysis, the approximately 130 validation repertoires were produced on the same platform as the 666 repertoires of the first cohort. The study combined high-throughput TCR immunosequencing, statistical association of individual TCRs with disease status, and machine learning to predict cytomegalovirus infection status. Besides the first cohort of around 700 subjects, a separate validation cohort made up of about 120 different subjects was used. The study aimed to test whether cataloging public T cell receptors could reveal signatures of past pathogen exposure.

The donors were included in the validation cohort of over a hundred subjects, a group kept apart from the roughly 610-subject first cohort. The research as a whole found: A few of the identified cytomegalovirus-associated TCR beta chains were confirmed in vitro to be specific for cytomegalovirus antigens. A later analysis found that TCRs clustered in the first cohort also tended to co-occur in the 130 or so validation repertoires, with 94% of cluster scores above 0. The classifier was reported to diagnose cytomegalovirus status with high specificity and sensitivity in both the original cohort and the validation cohort. While some public TCRs were present in many individuals, most TCR sequences turned up only very rarely across donors. The authors suggested that the approach could potentially be generalized to other disease states and immunological phenotypes. The study gave a list of some 150 TCR beta chains associated with cytomegalovirus. A later analysis had no HLA typing for the validation cohort, so co-occurrence there was scored across all 130 or so repertoires.

The library was produced with the immunoSEQ multiplex PCR assay. Under the source paper's analysis protocol: A statistical classification framework was built for diagnosing cytomegalovirus status from the catalog of TCR beta chain sequences. TCRdb holds this immuneACCESS table with in-frame rearrangements only. Some clones are missing; in checked studies, unresolved V genes explain under half, and the rest has no known cause. V, J and clone size are taken as reported in that table, and D and trimming were inferred from the DNA itself. The sample profile shows some 200,000 clones; 84% of them were found once. The ten largest clones take up around an eighth of the sample. On this clone itself: Its antigen is still unknown. No much larger clone exists at a distance of one base, and base qualities are not known.

Sample: PBMCs. This clonotype originated in a woman aged 30 to 39 in good health and CMV-seropositive.

The CDR3 region reads CASSEWVRGSIPYEQYF. Read as DNA, the sequence is TGTGCCAGCAGTGAATGGGTCAGGGGCTCTATTCCCTACGAGCAGTACTTC. The chain couples TRBV6-1 to TRBJ2-7, with TRBD1 tentatively as D gene (6 bases match). CDR3 length: 17 amino acids, cysteine to phenylalanine. Only the CDR3 part of the read is kept: 51 bases, read in frame from the first base. As encoded in the germline V gene, CDR1 is MNHNS while CDR2 is SASEGT. Trimming removed 2 bases from V and 2 bases from J, leaving 19 bases between the germline ends.